This TCR beta chain is drawn from a study of blood T cell repertoires in COVID-19. Across the whole study: Some COVID-19 samples were acute and others convalescent; all came from the United States, Italy and Spain.

Original processing methods: It was from reference gene primer amplification that nucleated cell counts were estimated. The data were produced by immunoSEQ multiplex PCR, yet TCRdb's version contains in-frame clones alone and is incomplete. V and J calls and clone size come straight from that table; D and trimming were deduced from the DNA. The sample lists 100,000 or so clones, about 85% seen once, with 1.5% to 2% in the top ten. Details on this clone: The junction and the germline gene differ at one end; a read error may be behind it.

The CDR3 spans 16 residues. CDR1 is SSHAT and CDR2 is FNYEAQ in the germline V gene (reference sequence). The source of this sequence is a woman aged 70-85 years with active or convalescent COVID-19. This rearrangement joins TRBV7-7 to TRBJ2-3; maybe TRBD2 (5 bases). Material: peripheral blood. The CDR3 bases are TGTGCTAGCAGCTTAAGGCCCCGGGGTGGCACAGATACGCAGTATTTT. This encodes CASSLRPRGGTDTQYF.